The T cell receptor (beta chain) under discussion was sequenced for a study of blood T cell repertoires in COVID-19. Study-level background: Samples of COVID-19 (acute and convalescent) were obtained from the United States, Italy and Spain. Sample material is recorded as cDNA or gDNA derived from T cells, B-cell-depleted T cells, or PBMCs.

This clone has a handful of counts. This CDR3 is 16 amino acids long. CDR1 SGHAT and CDR2 FQNNGV come from the germline V gene. Trimming took off 1 base at V and 0 bases at J, with 10 bases between the two ends. Per the authors' pipeline: Nucleated cell counts were estimated from reference gene primer amplification. Measured with immunoSEQ multiplex PCR; TCRdb has only the in-frame clones, and not every one. V and J calls plus clone size are reproduced from that table; the DNA served to infer D and trimming. Of under 250,000 clones detected, 83% appear once; the ten largest clones hold 5.5%. The rearrangement uses TRBV11-2 and TRBJ1-3; tentative D call: TRBD1 (5 bases). Sample: peripheral blood. The sequence was obtained from a human donor in a cohort sampled during active COVID-19. The CDR3 sequence is CASSLGGIGSGNTIYF. The CDR3 DNA is TGTGCCAGCAGCTTAGGGGGCATCGGCTCTGGAAACACCATATATTTT. Using reference TRBV11-2 and TRBJ1-3 for the parts outside the CDR3, the full variable domain is EAGVAQSPRYKIIEKRQSVAFWCNPISGHATLYWYQQILGQGPKLLIQFQNNGVVDDSQLPKDRFSAERLKGVDSTLKIQPAKLEDSAVYLCASSLGGIGSGNTIYFGEGSWLTVV.